The 25 T cell receptor beta chains listed next were all sequenced from one sample in a study of CD8 T cells in Susac syndrome. An amount of RNA that ranged from roughly 0.5 to 1 ug was reverse transcribed with random hexamers. In TCRdb, the immunoSEQ multiplex PCR reads were re-called with MiXCR into one record per CDR3 protein. Of roughly 300,000 distinct CDR3 sequences listed, approximately 85% are singletons. Sample: CD8+ T cells from PBMCs. The receptor set was obtained from a human donor with multiple sclerosis.

This clonotype was observed a few times. The chain joins TRBV28 to TRBJ1-1; tentative D call: TRBD1 (6 bases). Per the germline V gene, CDR1 is MDHEN and CDR2 is SYDVKM. The CDR3 has 14 amino acids. V dropped 3 bases and J dropped 2 bases, with 10 bases sitting between them. As DNA, the CDR3 is TGTGCCAGCAGTTTCGTACAGGGAAACACTGAAGCTTTCTTT. Amino acid sequence: CASSFVQGNTEAFF.

This sequence joins TRBV4-1 and TRBJ2-7; D assignment may be TRBD1 or TRBD2 (5 bases each). CDR1 is MGHRA, CDR2 YSYEKL, per germline. Trimming shortened V by 9 bases and J by 3 bases, and 21 bases separated the two germline ends. The CDR3 extends over 15 amino acids. The CDR3 DNA follows: TGCGCCAGGGACTCTCGGACATTTATTTACTACGAGCAGTACTTC. It encodes CARDSRTFIYYEQYF.

CDR3: CASSPGTGGLIGYGYTF. As DNA, the CDR3 is TGTGCCAGCAGCCCGGGGACAGGAGGTCTTATTGGCTATGGCTACACCTTC. V gene TRBV14 combines with J gene TRBJ1-2, with TRBD1 matching over 8 bases. V shed 4 bases, J shed 4 bases, and the junction held 14 bases outside the gene matches. The CDR3 has 17 residues. Germline V gives CDR1 SGHDN, CDR2 FVKESK.

The sample holds a few counts of this clonotype. This chain uses TRBV11-2 with TRBJ1-1; D call uncertain. Trimming stripped 2 bases from V and 1 base from J, with 8 bases between. This CDR3 contains 14 residues. In germline, CDR1 is SGHAT, CDR2 FQNNGV. CDR3 nucleotides: TGTGCCAGCAGCTTATGGACTGGGAACACTGAAGCTTTCTTT. It translates to CASSLWTGNTEAFF.

V usage is TRBV9 and J usage is TRBJ2-7; 13 bases agree with TRBD2. CDR1 and CDR2 from the germline V gene are SGDLS and YYNGEE. The CDR3 sequence is 17 residues long. The ends lost 2 bases at V and 2 bases at J; junction bases unmatched: 7. CDR3 residues: CASSVTSGRGLTYEQYF. CDR3 nucleotides: TGTGCCAGCAGCGTCACTAGCGGGAGGGGACTTACCTACGAGCAGTACTTC.

This chain uses TRBV5-4 with TRBJ2-1; D unclear. The CDR3 totals 15 residues. The ends were cut back, 4 bases at V and 2 bases at J, with 13 bases in the middle. Germline V CDR1 and CDR2: SGHNT, YYREEE (reference sequence). For the CDR3, the DNA is TGTGCCAGCAGCGTAGCCAGGCTAGCCTACAATGAGCAGTTCTTC. The encoded protein is CASSVARLAYNEQFF.

The rearrangement uses TRBV5-1 and TRBJ2-7; a possible D gene is TRBD2 (5 bases). V was pared by 2 bases and J by 3 bases, with 9 bases between. This CDR3 has 13 residues. CDR1 is SGHRS and CDR2 is YFSETQ in the germline V gene. The CDR3 bases are TGCGCCAGCAGCTTCGACGGGAACTACGAGCAGTACTTC. It yields the protein CASSFDGNYEQYF.

The chain recombines TRBV24-1 with TRBJ2-1, with 14 bases aligning to TRBD2. Germline V lookup: CDR1 KGHDR, CDR2 SFDVKD. J lost 7 bases, V lost 4 bases, and 5 bases had no gene match. The CDR3 sequence is 16 residues long. The CDR3 region has the DNA TGTGCCACCAGTGACCGGACTAGCGGGAGGTCAAATGAGCAGTTCTTC. This translates into CATSDRTSGRSNEQFF.

This rearrangement joins TRBV9 to TRBJ2-7; D perhaps matches TRBD2 (6 bases). V was cut by 2 bases and J by 5 bases, with 14 bases left in between. The CDR3 is 14 amino acids. CDR1 is SGDLS and CDR2 is YYNGEE in the germline V gene. The DNA of the CDR3 is TGTGCCAGCAGCGTTAAAAACGGGGGTCACGAGCAGTACTTC. Its translation: CASSVKNGGHEQYF.

This clonotype was seen just once. The V call is TRBV6-5, the J call TRBJ2-1; no reliable D call. Trimming cost V 4 bases and J 1 base, with 5 bases left between them. The CDR3 runs to 13 residues. CDR1 MNHEY and CDR2 SVGAGI come from the germline V gene. CDR3 in amino acids: CASSWASYNEQFF. The CDR3, as DNA: TGTGCCAGCAGTTGGGCTTCCTACAATGAGCAGTTCTTC.

The V call is TRBV11-1, the J call TRBJ1-1, with TRBD1 as a possible D gene (5 bases). Trimming took 7 bases from V and 1 from J, leaving 16 bases between them. The CDR3 has 15 residues. Looked up from germline, CDR1 is SGHAT and CDR2 is FQDESV (reference sequence). CDR3 bases: TGTGCCAGCAACCCGTGGGGGTCGGAGAACACTGAAGCTTTCTTT. Amino acids: CASNPWGSENTEAFF.

This chain connects TRBV29-1 to TRBJ2-7; D may correspond to TRBD1 or TRBD2 (6 bases each). This CDR3 spans 12 amino acids. Germline CDR1 reads SQVTM; CDR2 reads ANQGSEA. Trimming stripped 6 bases from V and 0 bases from J, with 9 bases between. The CDR3 DNA follows: TGCAGCGTAAGGGGGGCCTCCTACGAGCAGTACTTC. Translated: CSVRGASYEQYF.

The chain has TRBV3-1 and TRBJ2-7; 12 bases are shared with TRBD2. The CDR3 totals 15 residues. Trimming at V came to 2 bases and at J to 5 bases, leaving 4 bases not matched to a gene. Germline V CDR1 and CDR2: LGHDT, YNNKEL (reference sequence). The CDR3 loop reads CASSQPTSGRHEQYF. DNA for the CDR3: TGTGCCAGCAGCCAACCGACTAGCGGGAGACACGAGCAGTACTTC.

V is TRBV6-6 and J is TRBJ2-1; 10 nucleotides match TRBD2. The germline V gene encodes CDR1 MNHNY and CDR2 SVGAGI (reference sequence). The ends lost 6 bases at V and 5 bases at J; junction bases unmatched: 10. CDR3 length equals 16 residues. CDR3 coding DNA: TGTGCCAGCAGCCAGCGCCTAGCGGGGGCAAACAATGAGCAGTTCTTC. Translating gives CASSQRLAGANNEQFF.

CDR3 bases: TGTGCCAGCAGCCCCAGACAGGGAAGTAATCAGCCCCAGCATTTT. Translated, it gives CASSPRQGSNQPQHF. This chain connects TRBV12-3 or TRBV12-4 to TRBJ1-5, with 7 bases that match TRBD1. CDR3 size: 15 residues. J lost 4 bases, V lost 6 bases, and 9 bases had no gene match.

The chain employs TRBV20-1 and TRBJ1-2; 7 bases map to TRBD1. CDR3 size: 13 residues. Trimming at V came to 5 bases and at J to 6 bases, leaving 9 bases not matched to a gene. CDR1 is DFQATT and CDR2 is SNEGSKA in the germline V gene (reference sequence). CDR3 in amino acids: CSAGNRGEHGYTF. The CDR3 DNA reads TGCAGTGCTGGGAACAGGGGCGAACATGGCTACACCTTC.

The chain joins TRBV6-6 to TRBJ2-1; 8 nucleotides agree with TRBD2. Germline CDR1 reads MNHNY; CDR2 reads SVGAGI (reference sequence). CDR3 length: 16 residues. V lost 0 bases to trimming and J lost 4 bases; unmatched junction nucleotides: 5. The CDR3 spells CASSYSLAGPYNEQFF. For the CDR3, the DNA is TGTGCCAGCAGTTACTCGTTAGCGGGACCATACAATGAGCAGTTCTTC.

V gene TRBV28 combines with J gene TRBJ1-6; D gene ambiguous. Germline V gene data show CDR1 as MDHEN and CDR2 as SYDVKM. V was trimmed by 5 bases and J by 9 bases, leaving 14 bases between them. This CDR3 has 14 amino acids. CDR3 in DNA: TGTGCCAGCAGTCCCCGGGTCCCGTCTTCACCCCTCCACTTT. Protein sequence: CASSPRVPSSPLHF. The full variable domain, in which reference TRBV28 and TRBJ1-6 provide the parts outside the CDR3, is DVKVTQSSRYLVKRTGEKVFLECVQDMDHENMFWYRQDPGLGLRLIYFSYDVKMKEKGDIPEGYSVSREKKERFSLILESASTNQTSMYLCASSPRVPSSPLHFGNGTRLTVT.

The chain has TRBV27 and TRBJ2-1, with 8 positions matching TRBD2. The CDR3 sequence is 14 residues long. V lost 3 bases and J lost 10; bases outside the gene matches: 8. Germline CDR1 reads MNHEY; CDR2 reads SMNVEV (reference sequence). CDR3 in DNA: TGTGCCAGCAGTTTGAGCGGGAGCGATGAGGAGCAGTTCTTC. Its protein is CASSLSGSDEEQFF.

This clonotype was recorded once. This sequence joins TRBV19 and TRBJ2-2; 10 positions match TRBD2. The CDR3 extends over 15 amino acids. CDR1 LNHDA and CDR2 SQIVND come from the germline V gene (reference sequence). V lost 10 bases to trimming and J lost 7 bases; unmatched junction nucleotides: 12. In DNA form, the CDR3 reads TGTGCCACCTGGGAGCCTAGCGGGAGCGTCGGGGAGCTGTTTTTT. Amino acids: CATWEPSGSVGELFF. The entire variable domain, with the rest obtained from reference TRBV19 and TRBJ2-2, is as follows: DGGITQSPKYLFRKEGQNVTLSCEQNLNHDAMYWYRQDPGQGLRLIYYSQIVNDFQKGDIAEGYSVSREKKESFPLTVTSAQKNPTAFYLCATWEPSGSVGELFFGEGSRLTVL.

The chain is built from TRBV6-6 and TRBJ2-7, with 8 bases matching TRBD1. Per the germline V gene, CDR1 is MNHNY and CDR2 is SVGAGI (reference sequence). The CDR3 is 15 amino acids. V trimming: 8 bases; J trimming: 3 bases; junction bases outside the gene matches: 12. CDR3 in DNA: TGTGCCAGCGGGGGAGAGGACAGGGTGTTCTACGAGCAGTACTTC. Translated, it gives CASGGEDRVFYEQYF.

The chain combines TRBV20-1 with TRBJ2-7; 8 bases fit TRBD2. CDR1 DFQATT and CDR2 SNEGSKA come from the germline V gene (reference sequence). This CDR3 has 13 residues. With V trimmed by 4 bases and J by 2 bases, 4 bases remained unmatched. The DNA of the CDR3 is TGCAGTGCTACGACTAGCGCCGCCTACGAGCAGTACTTC. Encoded protein: CSATTSAAYEQYF.

The rearrangement joins TRBV13 to TRBJ2-1; D gene unclear. CDR3 length equals 13 residues. With 4 bases removed from V and 13 bases from J, the gap between germline ends came to 17 bases. Germline-derived CDR1 and CDR2 are PRHDT and FYEKMQ (reference sequence). The CDR3 nucleotides are TGTGCCAGCAGCTCCCAGACTCCCCGGAGTCAGTTCTTC. Translation gives CASSSQTPRSQFF.

This chain links TRBV30 with TRBJ2-1, with 10 positions matching TRBD2. CDR3 length equals 13 residues. Germline values: CDR1 GTSNPN, CDR2 SVGIG (reference sequence). The trim removed 1 base at V and 7 bases at J, leaving 1 base unmatched. CDR3: CAWSELAGNEQFF. The CDR3 coding sequence is TGTGCCTGGAGTGAACTAGCGGGAAATGAGCAGTTCTTC.

The chain carries TRBV7-9 and TRBJ2-1; the D is unclear. V was pared by 5 bases and J by 8 bases, with 10 bases between. This CDR3 spans 12 amino acids. Germline loops: CDR1 SEHNR, CDR2 FQNEAQ (reference sequence). CDR3 in amino acids: CASSEIADEQFF. In DNA form, the CDR3 reads TGTGCCAGCAGCGAAATTGCCGATGAGCAGTTCTTC.